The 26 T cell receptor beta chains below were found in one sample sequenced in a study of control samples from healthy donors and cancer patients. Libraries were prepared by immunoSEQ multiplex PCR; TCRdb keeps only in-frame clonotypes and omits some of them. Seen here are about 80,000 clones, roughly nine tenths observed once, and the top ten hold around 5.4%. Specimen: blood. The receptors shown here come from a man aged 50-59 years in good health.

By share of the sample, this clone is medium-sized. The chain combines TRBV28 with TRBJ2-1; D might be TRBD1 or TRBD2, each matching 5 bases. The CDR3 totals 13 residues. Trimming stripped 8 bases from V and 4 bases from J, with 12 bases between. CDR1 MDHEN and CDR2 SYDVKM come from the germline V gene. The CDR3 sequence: CASWGTSYNEQFF. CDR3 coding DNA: TGTGCCAGCTGGGGGACGAGTTACAATGAGCAGTTCTTC.

The CDR3 DNA reads TGTGCCAGCAGCGGCTGGGATTTGGGAAACACCATATATTTT. Protein product: CASSGWDLGNTIYF. The chain recombines TRBV9 with TRBJ1-3; D remains ambiguous. Between the trimmed V and J ends, which lost 3 bases and 4 bases, there was a span of 11 bases. The length of the CDR3 is 14 residues. Germline V gene data show CDR1 as SGDLS and CDR2 as YYNGEE.

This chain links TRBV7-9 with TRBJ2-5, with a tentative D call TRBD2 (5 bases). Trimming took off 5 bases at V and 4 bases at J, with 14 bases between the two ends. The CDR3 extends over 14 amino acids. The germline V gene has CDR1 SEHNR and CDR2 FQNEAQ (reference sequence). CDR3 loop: CASSPLTGRETQYF. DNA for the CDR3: TGTGCCAGCAGCCCTCTGACGGGGAGAGAGACCCAGTACTTC.

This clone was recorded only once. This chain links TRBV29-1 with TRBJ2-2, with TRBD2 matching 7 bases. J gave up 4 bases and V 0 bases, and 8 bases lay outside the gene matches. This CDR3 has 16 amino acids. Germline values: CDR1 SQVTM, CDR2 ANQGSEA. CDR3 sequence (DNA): TGCAGCGTTGAAGATCCGGGGGGTTCTGGCACCGGGGAGCTGTTTTTT. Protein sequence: CSVEDPGGSGTGELFF.

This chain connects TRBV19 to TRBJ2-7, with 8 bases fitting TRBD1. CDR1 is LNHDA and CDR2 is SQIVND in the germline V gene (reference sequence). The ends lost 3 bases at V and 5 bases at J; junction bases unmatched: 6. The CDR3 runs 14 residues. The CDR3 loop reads CASSIYRGKDEQYF. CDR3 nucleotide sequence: TGTGCCAGTAGTATTTACAGGGGGAAGGACGAGCAGTACTTC. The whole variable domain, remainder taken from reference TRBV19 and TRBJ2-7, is DGGITQSPKYLFRKEGQNVTLSCEQNLNHDAMYWYRQDPGQGLRLIYYSQIVNDFQKGDIAEGYSVSREKKESFPLTVTSAQKNPTAFYLCASSIYRGKDEQYFGPGTRLTVT.

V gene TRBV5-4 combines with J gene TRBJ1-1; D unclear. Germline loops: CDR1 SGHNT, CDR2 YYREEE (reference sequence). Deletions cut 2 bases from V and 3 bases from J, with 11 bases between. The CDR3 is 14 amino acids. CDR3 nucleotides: TGTGCCAGCAGCTTACGGACCGAACACACTGAAGCTTTCTTT. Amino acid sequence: CASSLRTEHTEAFF.

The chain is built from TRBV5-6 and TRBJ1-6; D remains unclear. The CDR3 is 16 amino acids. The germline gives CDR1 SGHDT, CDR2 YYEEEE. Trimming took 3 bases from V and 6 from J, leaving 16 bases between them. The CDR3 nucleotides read TGTGCCAGCAGCTCCATTCCCGGCAGCATTAATTCACCCCTCCACTTT. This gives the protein CASSSIPGSINSPLHF.

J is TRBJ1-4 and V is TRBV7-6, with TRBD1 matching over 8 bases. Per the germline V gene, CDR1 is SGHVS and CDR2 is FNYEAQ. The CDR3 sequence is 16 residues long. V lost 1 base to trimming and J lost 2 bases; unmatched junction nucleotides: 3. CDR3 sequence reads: CASSLGQGRTNEKLFF. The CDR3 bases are TGTGCCAGCAGCTTAGGACAGGGGAGGACTAATGAAAAACTGTTTTTT.

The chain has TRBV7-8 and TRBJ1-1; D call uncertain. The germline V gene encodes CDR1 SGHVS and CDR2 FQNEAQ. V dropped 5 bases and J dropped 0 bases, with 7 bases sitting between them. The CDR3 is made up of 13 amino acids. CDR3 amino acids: CASSPTVNTEAFF. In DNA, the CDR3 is TGTGCCAGCAGCCCCACAGTGAACACTGAAGCTTTCTTT. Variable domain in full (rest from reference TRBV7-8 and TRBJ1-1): GAGVSQSPRYKVAKRGQDVALRCDPISGHVSLFWYQQALGQGPEFLTYFQNEAQLDKSGLPSDRFFAERPEGSVSTLKIQRTQQEDSAVYLCASSPTVNTEAFFGQGTRLTVV.

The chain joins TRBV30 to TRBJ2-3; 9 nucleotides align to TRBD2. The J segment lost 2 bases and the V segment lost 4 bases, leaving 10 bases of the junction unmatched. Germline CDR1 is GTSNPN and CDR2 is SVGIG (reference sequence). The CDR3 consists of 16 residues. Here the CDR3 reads CAWMRVAGGFTDTQYF. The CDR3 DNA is TGTGCCTGGATGCGAGTGGCGGGGGGGTTCACAGATACGCAGTATTTT.

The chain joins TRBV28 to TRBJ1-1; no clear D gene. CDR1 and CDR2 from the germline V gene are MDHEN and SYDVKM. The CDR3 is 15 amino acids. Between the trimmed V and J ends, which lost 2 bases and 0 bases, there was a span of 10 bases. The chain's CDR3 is CASSLKGTMNTEAFF. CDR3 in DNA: TGTGCCAGCAGTTTAAAGGGAACCATGAACACTGAAGCTTTCTTT.

This chain's CDR3 is CASSLGGAGEKLFF. The CDR3 coding sequence is TGTGCCAGCAGCTTAGGGGGGGCTGGGGAAAAACTGTTTTTT. The chain carries TRBV11-2 and TRBJ1-4, with D tentatively TRBD1 (6 bases). Trimming left V 1 base short and J 8 bases short, with 11 bases between. Germline V gene lookup returns CDR1 SGHAT and CDR2 FQNNGV. The CDR3 is made up of 14 amino acids.

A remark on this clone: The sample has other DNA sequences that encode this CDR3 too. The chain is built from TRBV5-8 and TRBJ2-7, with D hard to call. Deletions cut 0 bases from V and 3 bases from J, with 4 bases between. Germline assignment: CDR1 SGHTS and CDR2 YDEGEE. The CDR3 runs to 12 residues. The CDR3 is CASSLDLYEQYF. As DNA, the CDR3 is TGTGCCAGCAGCTTGGATCTCTACGAGCAGTACTTC.

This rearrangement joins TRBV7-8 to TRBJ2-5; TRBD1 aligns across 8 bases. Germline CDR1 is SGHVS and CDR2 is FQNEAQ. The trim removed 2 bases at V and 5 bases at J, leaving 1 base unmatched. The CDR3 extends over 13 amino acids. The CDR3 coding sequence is TGTGCCAGCAGCTTAACAGGGGGGGAGACCCAGTACTTC. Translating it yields CASSLTGGETQYF.

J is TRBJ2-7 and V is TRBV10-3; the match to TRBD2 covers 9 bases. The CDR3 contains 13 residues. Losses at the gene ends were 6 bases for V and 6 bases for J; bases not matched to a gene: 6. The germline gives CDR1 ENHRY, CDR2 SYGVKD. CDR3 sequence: CAIRVAGAGEQYF. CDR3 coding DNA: TGTGCCATCAGGGTAGCGGGGGCCGGCGAGCAGTACTTC.

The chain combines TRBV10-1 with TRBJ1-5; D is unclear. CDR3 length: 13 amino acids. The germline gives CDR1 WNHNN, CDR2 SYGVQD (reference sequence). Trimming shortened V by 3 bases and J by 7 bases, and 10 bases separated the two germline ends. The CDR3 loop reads CASSDGVGQPQHF. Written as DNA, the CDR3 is TGCGCCAGCAGTGACGGGGTGGGACAGCCCCAGCATTTT.

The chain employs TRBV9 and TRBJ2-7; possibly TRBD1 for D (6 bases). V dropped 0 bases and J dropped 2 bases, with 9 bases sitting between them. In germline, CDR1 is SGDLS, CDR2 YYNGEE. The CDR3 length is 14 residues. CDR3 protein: CASSVAQGPYEQYF. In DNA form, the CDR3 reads TGTGCCAGCAGCGTAGCTCAGGGGCCCTACGAGCAGTACTTC.

The CDR3 here is CASSLSGGLDTQYF. CDR3 in DNA: TGTGCCAGCAGCCTTAGCGGGGGGCTGGATACGCAGTATTTT. V is TRBV11-3 and J is TRBJ2-3; 10 nucleotides agree with TRBD2. The CDR3 has 14 amino acids. The V segment lost 5 bases and the J segment 6 bases; nucleotides outside the gene matches: 5. The germline CDR1 and CDR2 sequences are SGHNT and YENEEA.

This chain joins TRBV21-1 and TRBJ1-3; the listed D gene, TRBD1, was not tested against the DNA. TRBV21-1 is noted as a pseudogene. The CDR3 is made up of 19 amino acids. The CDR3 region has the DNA TGTGCCAGCAGCAAAGTTATGTTTGACAGACGAGGCTCTGGAAACACCATATATTTT. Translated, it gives CASSKVMFDRRGSGNTIYF.

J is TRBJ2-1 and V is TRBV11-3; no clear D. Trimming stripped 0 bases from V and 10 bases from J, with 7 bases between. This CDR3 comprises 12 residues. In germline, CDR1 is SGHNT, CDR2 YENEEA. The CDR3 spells CASSLDTPEQFF. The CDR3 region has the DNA TGTGCCAGCAGCTTAGATACCCCAGAGCAGTTCTTC.

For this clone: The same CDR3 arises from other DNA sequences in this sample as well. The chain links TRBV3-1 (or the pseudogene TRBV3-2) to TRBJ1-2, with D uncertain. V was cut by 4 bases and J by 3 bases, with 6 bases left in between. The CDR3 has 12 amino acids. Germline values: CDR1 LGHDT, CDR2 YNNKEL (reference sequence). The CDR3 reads CASSRTDYGYTF. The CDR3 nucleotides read TGTGCCAGCAGCCGAACAGACTATGGCTACACCTTC.

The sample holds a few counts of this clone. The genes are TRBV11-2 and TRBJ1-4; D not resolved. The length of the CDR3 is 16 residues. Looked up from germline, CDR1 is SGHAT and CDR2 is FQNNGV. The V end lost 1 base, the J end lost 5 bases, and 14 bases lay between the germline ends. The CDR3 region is CASSLVGGGRNEKLFF. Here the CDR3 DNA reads TGTGCCAGCAGCTTAGTGGGCGGCGGGAGGAATGAAAAACTGTTTTTT.

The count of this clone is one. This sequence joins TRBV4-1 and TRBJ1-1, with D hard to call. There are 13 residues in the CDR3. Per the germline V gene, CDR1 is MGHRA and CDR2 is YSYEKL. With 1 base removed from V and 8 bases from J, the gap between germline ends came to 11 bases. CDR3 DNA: TGCGCCAGCAGCCAAGTATACAGCTCAGAAGCTTTCTTT. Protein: CASSQVYSSEAFF.

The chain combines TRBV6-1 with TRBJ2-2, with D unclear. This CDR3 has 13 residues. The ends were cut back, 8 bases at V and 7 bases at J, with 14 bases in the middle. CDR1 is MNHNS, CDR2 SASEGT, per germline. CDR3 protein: CASALINGGELFF. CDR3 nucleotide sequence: TGTGCCAGCGCTCTGATTAACGGCGGGGAGCTGTTTTTT.

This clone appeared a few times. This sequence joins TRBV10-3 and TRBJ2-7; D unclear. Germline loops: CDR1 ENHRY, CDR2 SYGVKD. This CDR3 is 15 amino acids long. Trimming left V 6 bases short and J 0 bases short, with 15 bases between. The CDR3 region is CAISEATQLSYEQYF. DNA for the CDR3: TGTGCCATCAGCGAGGCGACTCAACTCTCCTACGAGCAGTACTTC.

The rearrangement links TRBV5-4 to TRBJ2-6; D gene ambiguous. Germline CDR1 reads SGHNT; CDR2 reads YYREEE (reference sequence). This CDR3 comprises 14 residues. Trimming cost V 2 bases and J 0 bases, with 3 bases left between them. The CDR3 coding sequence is TGTGCCAGCAGCTTTTTCTCTGGGGCCAACGTCCTGACTTTC. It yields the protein CASSFFSGANVLTF.